This record concerns one TCR beta chain sequence. Antigen: not known. TCRdb keeps only in-frame clones here, not all; method: immunoSEQ multiplex PCR. The sample carries some 120,000 clones, roughly nine tenths recorded once. This entry is derived from a study of T cell responses to AZD1222 COVID-19 vaccine. Study overall: Analyses pooled second doses at about 4 or about 12 weeks.

Study-level points and caveats: Clonal diversity may have been underestimated in mostly white British donors. Spike-spanning, vaccine-associated CD4 TCRs were dominant at 160-218 and 743-854.

The sequencing used peripheral blood, collected on day 0 of AZD1222 vaccination. This receptor was identified in an adult in good health.

This chain's CDR3 is CSTREAGGPLHF. The CDR3 bases are TGCAGCACCCGTGAGGCCGGGGGACCCCTCCACTTT. V gene TRBV29-1 combines with J gene TRBJ1-6, with D perhaps matching TRBD1 (5 bases). The germline V and J ends were trimmed by 8 bases and 12 bases, with 17 bases remaining between them. The germline V gene encodes CDR1 SQVTM and CDR2 ANQGSEA. The CDR3 loop spans 12 amino acids.